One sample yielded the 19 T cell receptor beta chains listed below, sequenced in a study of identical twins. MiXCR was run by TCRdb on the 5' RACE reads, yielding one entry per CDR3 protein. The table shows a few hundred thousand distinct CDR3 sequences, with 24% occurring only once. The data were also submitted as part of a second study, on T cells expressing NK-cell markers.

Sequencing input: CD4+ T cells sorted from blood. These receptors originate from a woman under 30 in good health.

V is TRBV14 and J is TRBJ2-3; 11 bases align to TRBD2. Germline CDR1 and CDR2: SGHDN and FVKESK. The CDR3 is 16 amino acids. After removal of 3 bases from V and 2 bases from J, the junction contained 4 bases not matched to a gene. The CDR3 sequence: CASSHASGRTTDTQYF. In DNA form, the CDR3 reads TGTGCCAGCAGCCATGCTAGCGGGAGGACCACAGATACGCAGTATTTT.

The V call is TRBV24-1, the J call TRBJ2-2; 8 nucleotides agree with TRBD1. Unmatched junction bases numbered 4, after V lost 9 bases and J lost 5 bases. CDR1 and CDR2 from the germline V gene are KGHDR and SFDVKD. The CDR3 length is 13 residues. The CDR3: CATSTGGTGELFF. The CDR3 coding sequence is TGTGCCACCTCAACAGGGGGGACCGGGGAGCTGTTTTTT.

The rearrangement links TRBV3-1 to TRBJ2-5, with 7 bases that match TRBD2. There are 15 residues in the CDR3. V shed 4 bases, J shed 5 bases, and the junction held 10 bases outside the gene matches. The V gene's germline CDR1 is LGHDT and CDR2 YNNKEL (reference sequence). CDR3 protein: CASSLRHLGGETQYF. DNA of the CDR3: TGTGCCAGCAGCCTCCGACACCTCGGGGGGGAGACCCAGTACTTC.

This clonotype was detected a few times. Written as DNA, the CDR3 is TGCGCCAGCAGCCAAGATTGGGGGGCTCGGTCGGAGACCCAGTACTTC. Translated, it gives CASSQDWGARSETQYF. This chain links TRBV4-3 with TRBJ2-5; either TRBD1 or TRBD2 may fit D (6 bases each). Germline V gives CDR1 LGHNA, CDR2 YSLEER. This CDR3 spans 16 amino acids. V gave up 0 bases and J gave up 5 bases, with 16 bases separating them.

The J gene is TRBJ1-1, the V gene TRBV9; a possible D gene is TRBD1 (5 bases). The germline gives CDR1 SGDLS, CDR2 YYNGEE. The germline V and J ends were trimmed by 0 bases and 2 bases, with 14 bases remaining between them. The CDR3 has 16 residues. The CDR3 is CASSVDGGTANTEAFF. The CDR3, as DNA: TGTGCCAGCAGCGTAGACGGGGGGACGGCTAACACTGAAGCTTTCTTT.

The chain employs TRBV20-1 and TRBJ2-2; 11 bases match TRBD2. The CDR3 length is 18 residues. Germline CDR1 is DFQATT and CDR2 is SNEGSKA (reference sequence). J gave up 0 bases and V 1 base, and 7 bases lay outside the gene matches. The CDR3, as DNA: TGCAGTGCTAGAGGTCGTCTAGCGGGAGGACCGAACACCGGGGAGCTGTTTTTT. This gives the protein CSARGRLAGGPNTGELFF.

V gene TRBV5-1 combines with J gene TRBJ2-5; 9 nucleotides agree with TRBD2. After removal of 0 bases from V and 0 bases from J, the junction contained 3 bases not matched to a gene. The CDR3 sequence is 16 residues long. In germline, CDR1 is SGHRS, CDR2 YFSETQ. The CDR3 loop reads CASSLGPSGDQETQYF. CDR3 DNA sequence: TGCGCCAGCAGCTTGGGGCCTAGCGGGGACCAAGAGACCCAGTACTTC.

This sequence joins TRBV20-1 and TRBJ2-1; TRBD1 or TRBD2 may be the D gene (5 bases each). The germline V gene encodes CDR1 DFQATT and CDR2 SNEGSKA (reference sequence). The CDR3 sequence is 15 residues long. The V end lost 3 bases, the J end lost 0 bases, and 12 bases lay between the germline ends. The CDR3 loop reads CSARGPMSSYNEQFF. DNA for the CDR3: TGCAGTGCTAGGGGACCGATGAGCTCCTACAATGAGCAGTTCTTC.

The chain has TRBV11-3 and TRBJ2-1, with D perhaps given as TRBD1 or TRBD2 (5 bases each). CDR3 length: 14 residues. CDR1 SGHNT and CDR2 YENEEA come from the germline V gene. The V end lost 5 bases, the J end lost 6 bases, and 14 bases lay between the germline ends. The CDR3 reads CASSRLTGLNEQFF. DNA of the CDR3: TGTGCCAGCAGCCGACTAACGGGGCTCAATGAGCAGTTCTTC.

The CDR3 bases are TGTGCCAGCAGCGTATCTGGGATAAGTGAAAAACTGTTTTTT. Translating it yields CASSVSGISEKLFF. V and J are TRBV9 and TRBJ1-4; D is unclear. V was trimmed by 1 base and J by 7 bases, leaving 11 bases between them. Germline V gene lookup returns CDR1 SGDLS and CDR2 YYNGEE. The CDR3 has 14 residues.

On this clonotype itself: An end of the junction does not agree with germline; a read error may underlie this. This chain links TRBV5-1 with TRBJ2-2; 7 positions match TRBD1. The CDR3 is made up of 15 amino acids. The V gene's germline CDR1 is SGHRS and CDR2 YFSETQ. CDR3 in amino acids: CASSSGTANTGELFF. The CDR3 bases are TGTGCCAGCAGCTCAGGGACAGCGAACACCGGGGAGCTGTTTTTT.

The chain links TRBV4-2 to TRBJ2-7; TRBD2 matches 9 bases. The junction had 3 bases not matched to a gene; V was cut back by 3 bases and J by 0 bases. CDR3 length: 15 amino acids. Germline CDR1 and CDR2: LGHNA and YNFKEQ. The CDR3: CASSQRLAASYEQYF. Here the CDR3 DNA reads TGTGCCAGCAGCCAGCGACTAGCGGCCTCCTACGAGCAGTACTTC.

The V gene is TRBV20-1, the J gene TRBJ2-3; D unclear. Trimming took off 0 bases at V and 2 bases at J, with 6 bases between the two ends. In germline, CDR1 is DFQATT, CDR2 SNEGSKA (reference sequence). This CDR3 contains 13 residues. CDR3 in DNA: TGCAGTGCTAGAGATCGTGCCACAGATACGCAGTATTTT. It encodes CSARDRATDTQYF.

The CDR3 here is CASSISDALTDTQYF. The CDR3 region has the DNA TGTGCCAGTAGTATTTCGGACGCACTTACAGATACGCAGTATTTT. J is TRBJ2-3 and V is TRBV19, with D unresolved. Germline CDR1 reads LNHDA; CDR2 reads SQIVND (reference sequence). V lost 3 bases, J lost 3 bases, and 13 bases lay in between. The CDR3 spans 15 residues. Filled out from reference TRBV19 and TRBJ2-3, the complete variable domain reads DGGITQSPKYLFRKEGQNVTLSCEQNLNHDAMYWYRQDPGQGLRLIYYSQIVNDFQKGDIAEGYSVSREKKESFPLTVTSAQKNPTAFYLCASSISDALTDTQYFGPGTRLTVL.

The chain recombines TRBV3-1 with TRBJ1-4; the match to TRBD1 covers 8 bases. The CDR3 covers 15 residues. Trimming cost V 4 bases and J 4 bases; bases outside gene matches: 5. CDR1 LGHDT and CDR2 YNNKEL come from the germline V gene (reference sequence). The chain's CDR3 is CASSRWDRRNEKLFF. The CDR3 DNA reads TGTGCCAGCAGCCGTTGGGACAGGCGTAATGAAAAACTGTTTTTT.

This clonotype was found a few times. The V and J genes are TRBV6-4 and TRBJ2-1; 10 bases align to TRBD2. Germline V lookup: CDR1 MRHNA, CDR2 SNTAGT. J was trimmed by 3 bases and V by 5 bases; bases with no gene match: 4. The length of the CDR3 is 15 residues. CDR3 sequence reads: CASSRTSGNYNEQFF. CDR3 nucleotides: TGTGCCAGCAGTCGGACTAGCGGCAACTACAATGAGCAGTTCTTC.

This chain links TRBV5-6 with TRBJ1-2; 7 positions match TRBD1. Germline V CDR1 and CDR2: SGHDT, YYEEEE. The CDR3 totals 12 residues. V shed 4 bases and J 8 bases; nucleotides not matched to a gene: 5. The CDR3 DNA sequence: TGTGCCAGCAGCGTATACAGGGGCGGCTACACCTTC. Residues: CASSVYRGGYTF.

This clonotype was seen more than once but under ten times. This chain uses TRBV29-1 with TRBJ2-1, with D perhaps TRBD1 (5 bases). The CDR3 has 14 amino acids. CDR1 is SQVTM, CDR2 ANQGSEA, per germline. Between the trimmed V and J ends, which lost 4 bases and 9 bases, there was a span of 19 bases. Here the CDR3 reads CSVGQSSWFGEQFF. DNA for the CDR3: TGCAGCGTTGGACAGTCATCGTGGTTCGGTGAGCAGTTCTTC.

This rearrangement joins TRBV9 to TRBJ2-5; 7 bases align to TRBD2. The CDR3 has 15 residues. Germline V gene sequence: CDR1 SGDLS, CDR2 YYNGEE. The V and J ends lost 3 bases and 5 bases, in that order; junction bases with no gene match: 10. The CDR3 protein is CASSARTSDYETQYF. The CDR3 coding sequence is TGTGCCAGCAGCGCCAGGACTAGTGACTATGAGACCCAGTACTTC.